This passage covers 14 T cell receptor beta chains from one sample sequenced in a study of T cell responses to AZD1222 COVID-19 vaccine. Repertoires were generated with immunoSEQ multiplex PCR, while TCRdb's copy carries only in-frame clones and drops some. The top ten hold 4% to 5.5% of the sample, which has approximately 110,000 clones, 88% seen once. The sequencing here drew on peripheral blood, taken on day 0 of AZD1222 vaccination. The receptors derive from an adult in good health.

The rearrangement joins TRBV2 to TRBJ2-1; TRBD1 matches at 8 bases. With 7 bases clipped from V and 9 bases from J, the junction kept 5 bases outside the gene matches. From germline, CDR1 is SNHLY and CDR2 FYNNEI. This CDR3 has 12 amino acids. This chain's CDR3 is CASTVQGGEQFF. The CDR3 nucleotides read TGTGCCAGCACAGTACAGGGGGGTGAGCAGTTCTTC.

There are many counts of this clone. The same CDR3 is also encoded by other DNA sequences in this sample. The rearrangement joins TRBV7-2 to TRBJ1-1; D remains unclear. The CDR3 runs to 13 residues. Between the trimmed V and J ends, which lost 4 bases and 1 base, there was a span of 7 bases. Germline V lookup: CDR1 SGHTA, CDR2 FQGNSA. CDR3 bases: TGTGCCAGCAGCTGGGCTGAGAACACTGAAGCTTTCTTT. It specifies CASSWAENTEAFF.

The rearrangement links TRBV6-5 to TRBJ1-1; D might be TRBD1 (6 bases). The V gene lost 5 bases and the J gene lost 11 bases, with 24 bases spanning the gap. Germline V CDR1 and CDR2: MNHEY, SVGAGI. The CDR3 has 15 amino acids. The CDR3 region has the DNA TGTGCCAGCAGTCCCGATTGGGGGCAGGGAGTTCGTGCTTTCTTT. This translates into CASSPDWGQGVRAFF.

CDR3 sequence: CASSVGGRGTEAFF. As DNA, the CDR3 is TGTGCCAGCAGCGTGGGGGGCCGGGGCACTGAAGCTTTCTTT. The V and J genes are TRBV9 and TRBJ1-1; D might be TRBD1 (6 bases). Trimming shortened V by 2 bases and J by 4 bases, and 12 bases separated the two germline ends. This CDR3 has 14 residues. CDR1 SGDLS and CDR2 YYNGEE come from the germline V gene. Full variable domain (missing parts from reference TRBV9 and TRBJ1-1): DSGVTQTPKHLITATGQRVTLRCSPRSGDLSVYWYQQSLDQGLQFLIQYYNGEERAKGNILERFSAQQFPDLHSELNLSSLELGDSALYFCASSVGGRGTEAFFGQGTRLTVV.

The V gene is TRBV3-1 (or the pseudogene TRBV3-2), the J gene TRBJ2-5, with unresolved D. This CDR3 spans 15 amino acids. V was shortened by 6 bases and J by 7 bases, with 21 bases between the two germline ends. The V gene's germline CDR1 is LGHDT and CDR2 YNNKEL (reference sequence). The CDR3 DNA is TGTGCCAGCAGAAGAGGCGGCAGCTCCTGGGGGACCCAGTACTTC. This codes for CASRRGGSSWGTQYF.

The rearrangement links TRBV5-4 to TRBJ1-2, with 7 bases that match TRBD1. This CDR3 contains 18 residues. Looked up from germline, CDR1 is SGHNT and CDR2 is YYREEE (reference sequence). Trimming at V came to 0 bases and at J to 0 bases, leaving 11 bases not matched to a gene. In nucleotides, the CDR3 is TGTGCCAGCAGCTTGGAGTCACGCAGGGGGGCGTCTAACTATGGCTACACCTTC. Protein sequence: CASSLESRRGASNYGYTF.

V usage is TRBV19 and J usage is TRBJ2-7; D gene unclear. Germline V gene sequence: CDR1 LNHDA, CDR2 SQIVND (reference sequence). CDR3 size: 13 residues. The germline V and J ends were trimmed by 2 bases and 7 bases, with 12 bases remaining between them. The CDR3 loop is CASSINPQLEQYF. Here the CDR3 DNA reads TGTGCCAGTAGTATAAACCCCCAGTTGGAGCAGTACTTC.

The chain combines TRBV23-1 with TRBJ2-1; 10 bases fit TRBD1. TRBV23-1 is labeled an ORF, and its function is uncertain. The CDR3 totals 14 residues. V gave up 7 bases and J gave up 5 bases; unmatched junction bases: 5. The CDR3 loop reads CASIPGQGDNEQFF. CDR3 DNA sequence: TGCGCCAGCATTCCAGGACAGGGGGACAATGAGCAGTTCTTC.

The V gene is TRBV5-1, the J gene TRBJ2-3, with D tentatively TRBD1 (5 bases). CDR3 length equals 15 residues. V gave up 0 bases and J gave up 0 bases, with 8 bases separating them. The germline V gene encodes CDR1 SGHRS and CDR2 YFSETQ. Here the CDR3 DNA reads TGCGCCAGCAGCTTGGGACAGTCTAGCACAGATACGCAGTATTTT. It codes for CASSLGQSSTDTQYF.

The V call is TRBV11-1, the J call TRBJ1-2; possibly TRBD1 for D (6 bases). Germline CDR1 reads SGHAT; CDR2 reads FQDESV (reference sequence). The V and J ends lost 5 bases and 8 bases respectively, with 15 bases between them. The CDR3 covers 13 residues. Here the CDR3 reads CASSPVGGDGYTF. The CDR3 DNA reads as TGTGCCAGCAGCCCGGTCGGGGGCGACGGCTACACCTTC.

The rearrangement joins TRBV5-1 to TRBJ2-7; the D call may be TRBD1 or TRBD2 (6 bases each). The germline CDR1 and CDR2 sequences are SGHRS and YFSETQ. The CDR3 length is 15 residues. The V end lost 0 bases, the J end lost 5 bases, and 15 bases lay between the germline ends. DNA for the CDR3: TGCGCCAGCAGCTTGGCCGTGGGGGGCATCGACGAGCAGTACTTC. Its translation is CASSLAVGGIDEQYF. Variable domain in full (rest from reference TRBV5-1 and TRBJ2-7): KAGVTQTPRYLIKTRGQQVTLSCSPISGHRSVSWYQQTPGQGLQFLFEYFSETQRNKGNFPGRFSGRQFSNSRSEMNVSTLELGDSALYLCASSLAVGGIDEQYFGPGTRLTVT.

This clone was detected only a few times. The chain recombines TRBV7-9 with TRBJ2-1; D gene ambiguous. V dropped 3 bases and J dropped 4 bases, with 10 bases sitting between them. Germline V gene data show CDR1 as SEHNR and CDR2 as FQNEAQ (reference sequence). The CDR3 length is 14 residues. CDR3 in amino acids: CASSLDAGYNEQFF. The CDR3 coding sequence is TGTGCCAGCAGCTTGGACGCTGGGTACAATGAGCAGTTCTTC.

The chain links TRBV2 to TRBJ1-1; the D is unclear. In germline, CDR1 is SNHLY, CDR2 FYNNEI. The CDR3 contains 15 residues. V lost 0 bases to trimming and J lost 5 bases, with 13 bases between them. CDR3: CASSEAREGRTEAFF. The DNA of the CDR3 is TGTGCCAGCAGTGAAGCGCGTGAAGGGAGGACTGAAGCTTTCTTT.

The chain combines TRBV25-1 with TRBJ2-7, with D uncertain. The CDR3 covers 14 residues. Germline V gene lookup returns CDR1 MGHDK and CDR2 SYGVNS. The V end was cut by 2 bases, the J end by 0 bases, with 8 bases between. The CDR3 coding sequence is TGTGCCAGCAGTGAAGGTTTCAGCTCCTACGAGCAGTACTTC. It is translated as CASSEGFSSYEQYF.